A selection of T cell receptor beta chains follows, all from one sample in a study of blood T cell repertoires in COVID-19. The method was immunoSEQ multiplex PCR; TCRdb's version includes in-frame clones alone and lacks a portion of them. Of a few hundred thousand clones in the sample, about 90% were seen once. The sample was peripheral blood. These receptors originate from a woman between 50 and 59 years old who had recovered from COVID-19. The CDR3 runs from the conserved cysteine through the conserved F or W. A D gene is named only where the DNA matches it firmly. The size field is filled for only some rows; it gives once, few, many or a size class.

J: TRBJ2-3
V: TRBV4-3
D: TRBD2
size: NA
CDR3: CASSQDRTSGRTDTQYF
DNA: TGCGCCAGCAGCCAAGATCGCACTAGCGGGAGAACAGATACGCAGTATTTT

J: TRBJ2-3
V: TRBV6-1
D: NA
size: NA
CDR3: CASSEGPRGGTDTQYF
DNA: TGTGCCAGCAGTGAAGGGCCGCGAGGTGGCACAGATACGCAGTATTTT

J: TRBJ2-1
V: TRBV9
D: NA
size: NA
CDR3: CASSTTSNIYNEQFF
DNA: TGTGCCAGCAGCACAACTAGCAATATTTACAATGAGCAGTTCTTC

J: TRBJ2-5
V: TRBV28
D: TRBD2
size: NA
CDR3: CASSLSPPTSGRRKTQYF
DNA: TGTGCCAGCAGTTTATCACCCCCCACTAGCGGGAGGAGAAAGACCCAGTACTTC

J: TRBJ1-2
V: TRBV10-3
D: NA
size: NA
CDR3: CAIRDTVAGREGGYTF
DNA: TGTGCCATCAGGGATACAGTAGCTGGGAGGGAAGGTGGCTACACCTTC

J: TRBJ2-1
V: TRBV28
D: TRBD2
size: NA
CDR3: CASSFLGLEGNEQFF
DNA: TGTGCCAGCAGTTTTCTCGGACTAGAAGGGAATGAGCAGTTCTTC

J: TRBJ2-3
V: TRBV15
D: NA
size: NA
CDR3: CATRLWEGVADTQYF
DNA: TGTGCCACCAGGTTGTGGGAGGGGGTGGCAGATACGCAGTATTTT

J: TRBJ1-2
V: TRBV27
D: NA
size: NA
CDR3: CASSLTASGGYTF
DNA: TGTGCCAGCAGTTTAACCGCCTCCGGTGGCTACACCTTC

J: TRBJ2-3
V: TRBV11-2
D: NA
size: NA
CDR3: CASSLVSDTQYF
DNA: TGTGCCAGCAGCTTAGTATCAGATACGCAGTATTTT

J: TRBJ1-1
V: TRBV9
D: NA
size: once
CDR3: CASSVNLVEEAFF
DNA: TGTGCCAGCAGCGTTAATCTTGTTGAGGAAGCTTTCTTT

J: TRBJ2-7
V: TRBV30
D: NA
size: NA
CDR3: CAWSGEGSSYEQYF
DNA: TGTGCCTGGAGTGGCGAGGGCAGCTCCTACGAGCAGTACTTC

J: TRBJ2-2
V: TRBV7-8
D: TRBD2
size: NA
CDR3: CASSLGLAGSTGELFF
DNA: TGTGCCAGCAGCTTGGGACTAGCGGGAAGTACCGGGGAGCTGTTTTTT

J: TRBJ2-3
V: TRBV19
D: TRBD2
size: NA
CDR3: CASSSGLAGAVTDTQYF
DNA: TGTGCCAGTAGTTCGGGACTAGCGGGAGCGGTCACAGATACGCAGTATTTT

J: TRBJ1-3
V: TRBV28
D: NA
size: once
CDR3: CASSLGGAEGNTIYF
DNA: TGTGCCAGCAGTTTAGGGGGCGCGGAAGGAAACACCATATATTTT

J: TRBJ2-1
V: TRBV4-3
D: NA
size: NA
CDR3: CASSQRGAGYNEQFF
DNA: TGCGCCAGCAGCCAACGGGGGGCTGGGTACAATGAGCAGTTCTTC

J: TRBJ1-2
V: TRBV28
D: TRBD1
size: NA
CDR3: CASSYPHTGGEGGYTF
DNA: TGTGCCAGCAGTTACCCCCACACAGGGGGAGAAGGTGGCTACACCTTC

J: TRBJ2-7
V: TRBV7-9
D: NA
size: NA
CDR3: CASSSTDWVLRYEQYF
DNA: TGTGCCAGCAGCTCAACGGACTGGGTGTTAAGGTACGAGCAGTACTTC

J: TRBJ2-7
V: TRBV9
D: TRBD2
size: NA
CDR3: CASSAGTSGSYEQYF
DNA: TGTGCCAGCAGCGCCGGGACTAGCGGTTCCTACGAGCAGTACTTC

J: TRBJ2-7
V: TRBV20-1
D: NA
size: NA
CDR3: CSASGDSSEQYF
DNA: TGCAGTGCTAGTGGAGACTCGAGCGAGCAGTACTTC

J: TRBJ2-3
V: TRBV10-3
D: TRBD1
size: NA
CDR3: CAIAGQGTDTQYF
DNA: TGTGCCATCGCCGGACAGGGTACAGATACGCAGTATTTT

J: TRBJ2-5
V: TRBV5-8
D: TRBD1
size: once
CDR3: CASSSYRGRETQYF
DNA: TGTGCCAGCAGCTCGTACAGGGGAAGGGAGACCCAGTACTTC

J: TRBJ1-2
V: TRBV28
D: NA
size: NA
CDR3: CASRGTGSYGYTF
DNA: TGTGCCAGCAGGGGAACAGGCAGCTATGGCTACACCTTC

J: TRBJ2-1
V: TRBV18
D: TRBD1
size: NA
CDR3: CASSTTDRSSYNEQFF
DNA: TGTGCCAGCTCAACGACGGACAGGAGCTCCTACAATGAGCAGTTCTTC